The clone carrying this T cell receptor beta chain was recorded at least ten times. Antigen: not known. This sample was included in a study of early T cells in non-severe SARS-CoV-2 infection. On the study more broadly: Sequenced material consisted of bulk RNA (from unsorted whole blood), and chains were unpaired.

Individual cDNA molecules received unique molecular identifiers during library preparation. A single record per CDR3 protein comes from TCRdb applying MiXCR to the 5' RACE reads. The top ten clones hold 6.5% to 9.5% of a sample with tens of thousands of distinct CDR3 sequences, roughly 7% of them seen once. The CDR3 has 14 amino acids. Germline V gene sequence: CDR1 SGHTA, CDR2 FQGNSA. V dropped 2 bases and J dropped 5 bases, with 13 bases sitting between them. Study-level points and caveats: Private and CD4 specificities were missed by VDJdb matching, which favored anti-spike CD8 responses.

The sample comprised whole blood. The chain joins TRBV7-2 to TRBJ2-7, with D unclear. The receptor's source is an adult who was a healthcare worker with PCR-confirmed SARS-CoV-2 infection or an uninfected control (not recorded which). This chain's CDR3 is CASSLNQVLNEQYF. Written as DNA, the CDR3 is TGTGCCAGCAGCTTAAACCAGGTCCTAAACGAGCAGTACTTC.